This TCR beta chain was retrieved from a study of blood T cell repertoires in COVID-19. Profiled with immunoSEQ multiplex PCR; TCRdb holds only in-frame clones, not every one. The sample yields more than 100,000 clones, about four fifths seen once. Enrolled through a virtual design, the participants were between roughly 18 and 100 years of age and came from roughly 22 US areas. Looked up from germline, CDR1 is MGHDK and CDR2 is SYGVNS. V was cut by 4 bases and J by 6 bases, with 14 bases left in between. This CDR3 region has 14 residues. The sample was PBMCs or T cells enriched from blood (not recorded which). This sequence was found in a woman aged 30 to 39 who had recovered from COVID-19. The genes are TRBV25-1 and TRBJ2-3; tentative D call: TRBD2 (7 bases). This chain's CDR3 is CASSGRGGRDTQYF. For the CDR3, the DNA is TGTGCCAGCAGTGGGAGGGGGGGCCGTGATACGCAGTATTTT. Based on the CDR3 plus reference TRBV25-1 and TRBJ2-3, the full variable domain is EADIYQTPRYLVIGTGKKITLECSQTMGHDKMYWYQQDPGMELHLIHYSYGVNSTEKGDLSSESTVSRIRTEHFPLTLESARPSHTSQYLCASSGRGGRDTQYFGPGTRLTVL.